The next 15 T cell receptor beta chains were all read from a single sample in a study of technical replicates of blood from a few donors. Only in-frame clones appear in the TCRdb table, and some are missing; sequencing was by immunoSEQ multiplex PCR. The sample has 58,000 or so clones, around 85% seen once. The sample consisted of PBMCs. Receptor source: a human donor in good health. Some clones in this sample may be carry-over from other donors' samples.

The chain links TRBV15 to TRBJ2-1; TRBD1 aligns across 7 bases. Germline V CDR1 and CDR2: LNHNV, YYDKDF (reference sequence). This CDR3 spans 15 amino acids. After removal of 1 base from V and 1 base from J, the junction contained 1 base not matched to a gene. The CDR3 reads CATSRGGQSYNEQFF. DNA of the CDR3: TGTGCCACCAGCAGAGGGGGACAGTCCTACAATGAGCAGTTCTTC. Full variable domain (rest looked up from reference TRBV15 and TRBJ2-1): DAMVIQNPRYQVTQFGKPVTLSCSQTLNHNVMYWYQQKSSQAPKLLFHYYDKDFNNEADTPDNFQSRRPNTSFCFLDIRSPGLGDTAMYLCATSRGGQSYNEQFFGPGTRLTVL.

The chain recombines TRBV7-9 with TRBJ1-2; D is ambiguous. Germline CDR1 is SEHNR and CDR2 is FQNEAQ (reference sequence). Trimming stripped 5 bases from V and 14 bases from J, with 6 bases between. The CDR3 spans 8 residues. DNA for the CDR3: TGTGCCAGCAGCCCCCATACCTTC. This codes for CASSPHTF.

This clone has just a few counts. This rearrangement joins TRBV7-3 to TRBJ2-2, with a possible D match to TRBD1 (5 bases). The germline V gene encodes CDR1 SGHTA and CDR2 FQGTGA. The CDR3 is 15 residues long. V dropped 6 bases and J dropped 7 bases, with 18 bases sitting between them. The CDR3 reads CASRSPGRDVGELFF. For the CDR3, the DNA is TGTGCCAGCAGATCGCCGGGCAGGGATGTCGGGGAGCTGTTTTTT.

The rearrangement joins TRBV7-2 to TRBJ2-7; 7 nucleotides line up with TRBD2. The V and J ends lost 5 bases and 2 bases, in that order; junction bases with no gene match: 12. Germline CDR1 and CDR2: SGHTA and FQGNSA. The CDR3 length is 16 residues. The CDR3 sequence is CASSRGGGGITYEQYF. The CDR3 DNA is TGTGCCAGCAGCCGCGGTGGGGGGGGGATTACCTACGAGCAGTACTTC.

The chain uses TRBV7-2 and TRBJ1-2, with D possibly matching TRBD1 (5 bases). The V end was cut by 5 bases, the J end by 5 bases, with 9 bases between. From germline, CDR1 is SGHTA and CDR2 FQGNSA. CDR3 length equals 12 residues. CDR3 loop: CASSQRQYGYTF. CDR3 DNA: TGTGCCAGCAGCCAAAGACAGTATGGCTACACCTTC.

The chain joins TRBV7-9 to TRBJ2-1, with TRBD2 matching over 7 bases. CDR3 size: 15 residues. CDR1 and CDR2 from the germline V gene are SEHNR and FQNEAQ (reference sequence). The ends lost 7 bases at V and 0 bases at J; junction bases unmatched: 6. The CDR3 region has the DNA TGTGCCAGCAACCGCGGGGGAAGCTCCTACAATGAGCAGTTCTTC. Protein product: CASNRGGSSYNEQFF.

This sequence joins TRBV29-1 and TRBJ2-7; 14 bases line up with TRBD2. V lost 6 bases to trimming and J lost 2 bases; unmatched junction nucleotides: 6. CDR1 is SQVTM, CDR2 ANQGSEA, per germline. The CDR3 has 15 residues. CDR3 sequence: CSVRGLAGAPYEQYF. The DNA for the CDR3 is TGCAGCGTAAGGGGACTAGCGGGAGCCCCCTACGAGCAGTACTTC.

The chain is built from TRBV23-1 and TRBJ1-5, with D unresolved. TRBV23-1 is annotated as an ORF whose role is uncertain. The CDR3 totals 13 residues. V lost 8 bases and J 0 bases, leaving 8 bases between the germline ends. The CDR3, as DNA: TGCGCCAGCCGAGGAAATAGCAATCAGCCCCAGCATTTT. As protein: CASRGNSNQPQHF.

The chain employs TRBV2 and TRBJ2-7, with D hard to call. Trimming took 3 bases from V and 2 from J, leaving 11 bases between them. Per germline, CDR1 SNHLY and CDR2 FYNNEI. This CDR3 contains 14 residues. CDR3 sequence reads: CASSDSADTYEQYF. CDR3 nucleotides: TGTGCCAGCAGTGATTCTGCAGACACCTACGAGCAGTACTTC.

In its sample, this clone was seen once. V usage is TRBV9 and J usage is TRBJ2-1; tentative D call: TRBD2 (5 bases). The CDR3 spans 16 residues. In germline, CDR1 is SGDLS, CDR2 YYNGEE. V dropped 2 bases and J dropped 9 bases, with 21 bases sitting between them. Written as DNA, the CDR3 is TGTGCCAGCAGCGTGCTGCCCCGGACCGGGATGGGTGAGCAGTTCTTC. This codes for CASSVLPRTGMGEQFF.

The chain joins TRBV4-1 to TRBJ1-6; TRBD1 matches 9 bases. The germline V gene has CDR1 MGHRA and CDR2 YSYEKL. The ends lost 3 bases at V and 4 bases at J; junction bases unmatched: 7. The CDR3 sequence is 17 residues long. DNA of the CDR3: TGCGCCAGCAGCCAGGCCGGGACAGGGACTTATAATTCACCCCTCCACTTT. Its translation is CASSQAGTGTYNSPLHF.

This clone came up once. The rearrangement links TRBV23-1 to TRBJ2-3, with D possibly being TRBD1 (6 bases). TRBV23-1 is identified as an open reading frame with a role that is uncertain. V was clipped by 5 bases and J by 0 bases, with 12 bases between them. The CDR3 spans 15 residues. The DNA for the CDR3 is TGCGCCAGCAGTTCCGGGACACAAAGCACAGATACGCAGTATTTT. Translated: CASSSGTQSTDTQYF.

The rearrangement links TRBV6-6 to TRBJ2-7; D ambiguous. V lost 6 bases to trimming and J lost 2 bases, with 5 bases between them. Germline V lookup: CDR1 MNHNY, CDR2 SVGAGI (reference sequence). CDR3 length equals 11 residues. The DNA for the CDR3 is TGTGCCAGCAGGGGCGCCTACGAGCAGTACTTC. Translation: CASRGAYEQYF.

CDR3 sequence (DNA): TGTGCCAGCAGCCCCGGGACTAGCGCCCACGAGCAGTACTTC. The encoded protein is CASSPGTSAHEQYF. V is TRBV13 and J is TRBJ2-7; 10 bases fit TRBD2. The CDR3 runs 14 residues. V was pared by 5 bases and J by 5 bases, with 6 bases of the junction left unmatched. The germline gives CDR1 PRHDT, CDR2 FYEKMQ (reference sequence).

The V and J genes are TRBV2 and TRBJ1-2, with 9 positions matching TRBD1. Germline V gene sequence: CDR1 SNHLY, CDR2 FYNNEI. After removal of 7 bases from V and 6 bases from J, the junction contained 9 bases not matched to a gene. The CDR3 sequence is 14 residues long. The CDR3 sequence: CASILGQGMNGYTF. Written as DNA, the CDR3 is TGTGCCAGCATACTGGGACAGGGCATGAATGGCTACACCTTC.